This T cell receptor (beta chain) derives from a study of cytomegalovirus exposure and HLA in healthy donors. Across the whole study: For the approximately 410 genotyped donors, about 79% fell within the Caucasian-associated ancestry cluster.

CDR3 size: 15 residues. V shed 4 bases and J 8 bases; nucleotides not matched to a gene: 7. CDR1 is SGHNT, CDR2 YYREEE, per germline (reference sequence). Of note for this clone: Its cognate antigen is unknown.

Both 60 Vbeta primers and 13 Jbeta primers went into the PCR. Profiling relied on immunoSEQ multiplex PCR, and the TCRdb table lists in-frame clones only, not all of them. The data show approximately 150,000 clones, roughly two thirds seen once. Study results and caveats: Analyzed later, association rates of TCRs varied across HLA loci, with DRB1 most and HLA-C fewest. A later analysis showed HLA-associated TCR beta chains outstripping equally common others in clonal expansion.

This clonotype was sampled from a woman aged 25 to 39 in good health and CMV-seronegative. Sequenced sample: PBMCs. The chain couples TRBV5-4 to TRBJ2-1; 12 bases fit TRBD2. CDR3 sequence: CASSTTSGRGDEQFF. The CDR3, as DNA: TGTGCCAGCAGCACGACTAGCGGGAGAGGGGATGAGCAGTTCTTC.